A selection of T cell receptor beta chains follows, all from one sample in a study of blood T cell repertoires in COVID-19. Data came from immunoSEQ multiplex PCR; TCRdb stores just in-frame clones and leaves some out. The sample records about 100,000 clones, just over 85% being singletons. The sample consisted of PBMCs or T cells enriched from blood (not recorded which). Receptors originate from a woman in her forties or fifties who had recovered from COVID-19. The CDR3 runs from the conserved cysteine through the conserved F or W. A D gene is named only where the DNA matches it firmly. Some rows have no size entry. The others give once, few or many, or a class for an expanded clone.

D gene	J gene	clone size	V gene	CDR3 protein	CDR3 DNA
TRBD1	TRBJ1-6	NA	TRBV30	CAWRVPGQALSSYNSPLHF	TGTGCCTGGAGGGTCCCCGGACAGGCCTTGAGCTCCTATAATTCACCCCTCCACTTT
TRBD2	TRBJ2-1	NA	TRBV5-1	CASSLERGEQFF	TGCGCCAGCAGCTTGGAGCGGGGTGAGCAGTTCTTC
TRBD2	TRBJ2-5	NA	TRBV7-7	CAVAGSETQYF	TGTGCCGTAGCGGGATCGGAGACCCAGTACTTC
NA	TRBJ1-3	NA	TRBV30	CAWRFSGNTIYF	TGTGCCTGGAGATTCTCCGGAAACACCATATATTTT
TRBD1	TRBJ2-2	NA	TRBV3-1/TRBV3-2	CATRTGSNTGELFF	TGTGCCACCAGGACAGGGTCGAACACCGGGGAGCTGTTTTTT
NA	TRBJ1-6	NA	TRBV3-1/TRBV3-2	CASSQAGYNSPLHF	TGTGCCAGCAGCCAAGCGGGGTATAATTCACCCCTCCACTTT
TRBD2	TRBJ2-7	NA	TRBV30	CAWAIKLAGLESYEQYF	TGTGCCTGGGCCATCAAACTAGCGGGTCTTGAATCCTACGAGCAGTACTTC
NA	TRBJ1-5	NA	TRBV4-1	CASSQIYTGTSNQPQHF	TGCGCCAGCAGCCAAATCTACACAGGGACGAGCAATCAGCCCCAGCATTTT
NA	TRBJ1-1	NA	TRBV5-5	CASSFATGGAFF	TGTGCCAGCAGCTTTGCGACAGGAGGAGCTTTCTTT
NA	TRBJ2-1	NA	TRBV9	CASSVASPTGAARSYNEQFF	TGTGCCAGCAGCGTAGCCTCACCGACGGGAGCTGCCCGCTCCTACAATGAGCAGTTCTTC
TRBD1	TRBJ1-1	NA	TRBV19	CASRPTGIHTEAFF	TGTGCCAGTCGTCCGACAGGGATACACACTGAAGCTTTCTTT
TRBD2	TRBJ2-1	once	TRBV19	CASSIASGGAYGNEQFF	TGTGCCAGTAGTATAGCTAGCGGGGGGGCTTACGGAAATGAGCAGTTCTTC
NA	TRBJ1-1	NA	TRBV18	CASSPSLGGTEAFF	TGTGCCAGCTCACCTAGCCTGGGAGGAACTGAAGCTTTCTTT
TRBD1	TRBJ2-7	NA	TRBV5-1	CASSFLGTGSYEQYF	TGCGCCAGCAGCTTCTTGGGGACAGGGTCCTACGAGCAGTACTTC
TRBD1	TRBJ2-3	NA	TRBV28	CASSSPGQGVDTQYF	TGTGCCAGCAGTTCACCGGGACAGGGTGTAGATACGCAGTATTTT
NA	TRBJ2-3	NA	TRBV7-3	CASSPGQPSDTQYF	TGTGCCAGCAGTCCCGGACAGCCCAGTGATACGCAGTATTTT
TRBD2	TRBJ2-5	NA	TRBV5-1	CASRLLAGQETQYF	TGCGCCAGCAGATTACTAGCGGGACAAGAGACCCAGTACTTC
NA	TRBJ2-5	NA	TRBV7-7	CASSLTGLQETQYF	TGTGCCAGCAGCCTAACAGGGCTCCAAGAGACCCAGTACTTC
TRBD1	TRBJ2-7	NA	TRBV5-1	CASSLAGTGSSYEQYF	TGCGCCAGCAGCTTGGCAGGGACAGGGAGCTCCTACGAGCAGTACTTC
NA	TRBJ2-2	NA	TRBV15	CATSRDILAGELFF	TGTGCCACCAGCAGAGATATTTTGGCGGGAGAGCTGTTTTTT
NA	TRBJ2-1	few	TRBV19	CASSISSGDYNEQFF	TGTGCCAGTAGTATCAGTAGCGGCGACTACAATGAGCAGTTCTTC
NA	TRBJ2-3	NA	TRBV9	CASSASTDTQYF	TGTGCCAGCAGCGCTAGCACAGATACGCAGTATTTT
TRBD1	TRBJ1-5	NA	TRBV28	CASSSVSAGGQPQHF	TGTGCCAGCAGTTCTGTCTCGGCAGGGGGGCAGCCCCAGCATTTT
TRBD2	TRBJ2-7	NA	TRBV5-4	CASSVFGGYEQYF	TGTGCCAGCAGCGTGTTCGGGGGGTACGAGCAGTACTTC
TRBD1	TRBJ1-6	NA	TRBV28	CASSYTGDNSPLHF	TGTGCCAGCAGTTACACAGGGGATAATTCACCCCTCCACTTT
NA	TRBJ1-1	NA	TRBV6-5	CASSSRDRNTEAFF	TGTGCCAGCAGTTCCCGAGACAGGAACACTGAAGCTTTCTTT
NA	TRBJ1-5	NA	TRBV4-1	CASSQDQRGPQHF	TGCGCCAGCAGCCAAGATCAACGGGGACCCCAGCATTTT
NA	TRBJ2-1	NA	TRBV5-4	CASSAAGVEQFF	TGTGCCAGCAGCGCCGCAGGGGTTGAGCAGTTCTTC
NA	TRBJ1-1	once	TRBV5-1	CASGYGGFTNTEAFF	TGCGCCAGCGGGTACGGAGGGTTTACGAACACTGAAGCTTTCTTT
NA	TRBJ2-1	medium-sized	TRBV6-4	CASSDSGGGQNEQFF	TGTGCCAGCAGTGACAGCGGAGGGGGCCAGAATGAGCAGTTCTTC
TRBD1	TRBJ2-5	once	TRBV28	CASKQETGEETQYF	TGTGCCAGCAAACAAGAGACAGGGGAAGAGACCCAGTACTTC
NA	TRBJ2-1	NA	TRBV5-6	CASSQDYNEQFF	TGTGCCAGCAGCCAGGATTACAATGAGCAGTTCTTC
TRBD2	TRBJ2-5	NA	TRBV5-5	CASSELAGGPGETQYF	TGTGCCAGCAGCGAACTGGCGGGAGGGCCTGGGGAGACCCAGTACTTC
NA	TRBJ1-5	NA	TRBV4-1	CASRNAESLFGNQPQHF	TGCGCCAGCAGGAATGCGGAGAGCCTATTTGGCAATCAGCCCCAGCATTTT
NA	TRBJ1-5	NA	TRBV2	CASSETGYANQPQHF	TGTGCCAGCAGTGAAACGGGGTATGCCAATCAGCCCCAGCATTTT
TRBD1	TRBJ1-4	NA	TRBV30	CAWSGDRVSTNEKLFF	TGTGCCTGGAGTGGGGACAGGGTATCCACTAATGAAAAACTGTTTTTT
NA	TRBJ1-3	once	TRBV7-8	CASSPYSGNTIYF	TGTGCCAGCAGCCCCTACTCTGGAAACACCATATATTTT
TRBD1	TRBJ2-7	NA	TRBV10-3	CAISASRQGHSYEQYF	TGTGCCATCAGTGCGTCAAGACAGGGCCACTCCTACGAGCAGTACTTC
NA	TRBJ2-1	NA	TRBV4-1	CASSQSQVNEQFF	TGCGCCAGCAGCCAATCTCAGGTCAATGAGCAGTTCTTC
NA	TRBJ2-7	NA	TRBV19	CASSITPGYEQYF	TGTGCCAGTAGTATAACGCCGGGCTACGAGCAGTACTTC
TRBD1	TRBJ2-7	NA	TRBV2	CASSADRGPDEQYF	TGTGCCAGCAGCGCGGACAGGGGGCCCGACGAGCAGTACTTC